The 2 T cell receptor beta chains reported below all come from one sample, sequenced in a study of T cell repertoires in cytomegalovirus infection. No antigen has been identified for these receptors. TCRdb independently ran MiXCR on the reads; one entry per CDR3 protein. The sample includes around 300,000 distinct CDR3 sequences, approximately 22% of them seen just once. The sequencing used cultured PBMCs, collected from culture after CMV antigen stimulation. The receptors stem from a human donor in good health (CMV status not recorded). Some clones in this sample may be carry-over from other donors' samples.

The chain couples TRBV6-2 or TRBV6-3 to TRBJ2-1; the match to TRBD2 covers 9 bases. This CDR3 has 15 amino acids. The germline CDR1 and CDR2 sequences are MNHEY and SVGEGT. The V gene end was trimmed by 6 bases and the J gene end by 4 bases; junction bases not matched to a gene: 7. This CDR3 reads CASRPTSGPYNEQFF. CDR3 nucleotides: TGTGCCAGCAGACCGACTAGCGGCCCTTACAATGAGCAGTTCTTC.

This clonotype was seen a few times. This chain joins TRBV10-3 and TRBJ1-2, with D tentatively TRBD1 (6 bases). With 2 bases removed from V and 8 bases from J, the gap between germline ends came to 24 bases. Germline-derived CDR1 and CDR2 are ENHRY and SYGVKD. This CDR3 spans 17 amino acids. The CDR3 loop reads CAISEGGTDGQFGGYTF. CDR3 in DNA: TGTGCCATCAGTGAGGGAGGTACCGACGGACAGTTCGGAGGCTACACCTTC.